The 9 T cell receptor beta chains below all came from one sample that was sequenced in a study of blood T cells in healthy people across ages. A J-beta primer mix and a sample-barcoded 5' primer were used in a second PCR of roughly 6 to 12 cycles. One entry per CDR3 protein results from TCRdb running MiXCR on the 5' RACE reads. Altogether 1.5 million to 2 million distinct CDR3 sequences are present, about 35% being singletons, with the ten largest covering over 9%. Sequenced input: blood. These receptors were taken from a woman aged 25 to 39 in good health.

This clonotype was seen more than once but under ten times. The chain is built from TRBV20-1 and TRBJ2-3; a possible D gene is TRBD2 (6 bases). The length of the CDR3 is 15 residues. V gave up 6 bases and J gave up 0 bases, with 16 bases separating them. Germline CDR1 reads DFQATT; CDR2 reads SNEGSKA (reference sequence). The CDR3 is CSALGLTRSTDTQYF. CDR3 bases: TGCAGTGCCCTGGGACTTACTCGTAGCACAGATACGCAGTATTTT.

The chain couples TRBV6-5 to TRBJ1-2; D possibly corresponds to TRBD1 (5 bases). The V gene's germline CDR1 is MNHEY and CDR2 SVGAGI. The CDR3 is made up of 15 amino acids. V was shortened by 6 bases and J by 2 bases, with 16 bases between the two germline ends. The CDR3 is CASSPARGENYGYTF. Written as DNA, the CDR3 is TGTGCCAGCAGCCCAGCCCGGGGGGAAAACTATGGCTACACCTTC.

Notes on this clonotype: An end of the junction differs from the germline gene, which may be a read error. The chain uses TRBV6-6 and TRBJ1-2, with a weak D call TRBD1 (6 bases). The CDR3 spans 14 residues. Looked up from germline, CDR1 is MNHNY and CDR2 is SVGAGI (reference sequence). The CDR3 region has the DNA TGTGCCAGCAGTTTACCCCGGGACGGCGGGGGCTTCACCTTC. It codes for CASSLPRDGGGFTF.

The chain employs TRBV5-1 and TRBJ2-5; unclear D gene. Germline CDR1 is SGHRS and CDR2 is YFSETQ. The V and J ends lost 0 bases and 4 bases respectively, with 16 bases between them. CDR3 length: 16 amino acids. The CDR3 here is CASSLEGHLGTETQYF. In DNA form, the CDR3 reads TGCGCCAGCAGCTTGGAAGGCCACCTCGGTACAGAGACCCAGTACTTC.

V is TRBV20-1 and J is TRBJ2-7, with 8 bases that match TRBD1. The CDR3 contains 15 residues. Germline V gene sequence: CDR1 DFQATT, CDR2 SNEGSKA (reference sequence). Trimming took 5 bases from V and 5 from J; bases not matched to a gene: 14. CDR3 sequence reads: CSAYFQGAINDEQYF. Written as DNA, the CDR3 is TGCAGTGCTTACTTCCAGGGGGCAATAAACGACGAGCAGTACTTC.

In its sample, this clonotype was seen once. With a much larger clone just one base away, this may be a read error. This chain links TRBV6-5 with TRBJ2-1; 10 bases are shared with TRBD2. This CDR3 has 18 amino acids. CDR1 MNHEY and CDR2 SVGAGI come from the germline V gene. J lost 6 bases, V lost 0 bases, and 11 bases had no gene match. CDR3 loop: CASSYSIPGAGGTNEQFF. Written as DNA, the CDR3 is TGTGCCAGCAGTTACTCGATCCCGGGAGCGGGGGGGACCAATGAGCAGTTCTTC.

This clonotype has a handful of counts. The chain uses TRBV7-2 and TRBJ1-2, with D unresolved. The CDR3 covers 13 residues. Trimming cost V 8 bases and J 4 bases, with 14 bases left between them. Germline loops: CDR1 SGHTA, CDR2 FQGNSA. The CDR3 DNA reads as TGTGCCAGCGCTTCCCCCAGCGCCTATGGCTACACCTTC. Translating gives CASASPSAYGYTF.

Notes on this clonotype: This sequence may be a read error, since a much larger clone differs from it by one base. The gene calls are TRBV5-1 and TRBJ2-5; TRBD2 agrees at 9 bases. The germline V gene has CDR1 SGHRS and CDR2 YFSETQ. This CDR3 has 15 residues. CDR3 nucleotide sequence: TGCGTCAGCAGCGATCCTAGCGGGGCCCAAGAGACCCAGTACTTC. Protein product: CVSSDPSGAQETQYF.

V usage is TRBV4-1 and J usage is TRBJ2-5, with D tentatively TRBD2 (5 bases). The last part of the DNA fits TRBJ2-7 better; the J call may be wrong. Germline CDR1 MGHRA, CDR2 YSYEKL. The CDR3 length is 13 residues. The CDR3 DNA is TGCGCCAGCAGCCAACTACTAGGAGCCGAGCAGTACTTC. Protein product: CASSQLLGAEQYF.